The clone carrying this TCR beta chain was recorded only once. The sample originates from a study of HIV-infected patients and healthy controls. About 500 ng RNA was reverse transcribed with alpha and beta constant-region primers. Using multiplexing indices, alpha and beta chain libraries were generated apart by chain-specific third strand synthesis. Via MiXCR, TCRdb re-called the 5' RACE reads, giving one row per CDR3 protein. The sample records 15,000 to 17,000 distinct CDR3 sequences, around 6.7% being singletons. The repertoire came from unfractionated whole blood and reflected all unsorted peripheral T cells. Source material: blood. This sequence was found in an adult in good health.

This CDR3 is CASSSATGTAAPNTGELFF. The CDR3 DNA is TGCGCCAGCAGCTCGGCTACCGGGACAGCAGCACCGAACACCGGGGAGCTGTTTTTT. The rearrangement links TRBV5-1 to TRBJ2-2, with TRBD1 matching 7 bases. This CDR3 region has 19 residues. The J segment lost 0 bases and the V segment lost 3 bases, leaving 14 bases of the junction unmatched. Per germline, CDR1 SGHRS and CDR2 YFSETQ.